The rows below give T cell receptor beta chains drawn from one sample of a study of beta chain features in type 1 diabetes. Produced via immunoSEQ multiplex PCR; TCRdb's table is partial and in-frame only. The table includes hundreds of thousands of clones, under 15% detected once. The sample consisted of naive CD4+ T cells from blood. These receptors all come from a man aged 18 to 29 with type 1 diabetes. The CDR3 runs from the conserved cysteine through the conserved F or W.

V gene,CDR3 protein
TRBV2,CASLREYSLGPRVYGYTF
TRBV7-8,CASSLMTGQETQYF
TRBV6-1,CASSNLGPSNTEAFF
TRBV29-1,CSVGPGNPYGYTF
TRBV2,CASSDQGPWGGYTF
TRBV6-6,CASSNRDPRGSPLHF
TRBV6-5,CASTDPGSHTQYF
TRBV7-2,CASSSQGGLSNQPQHF
TRBV2,CASSEAAGAIKEQFF
TRBV7-3,CASSQKTGNEQFF
TRBV13,CASSWSVSYEQYF
TRBV15,CATSQQGPRLAGGPPRSYEQYF
TRBV29-1,CSVSGLSTNEKLFF
TRBV30,CAWDRETNSPLHF
TRBV4-1,CASSQDRTQGVLHEQYF
TRBV6-6,CASGSGDETQYF
TRBV12-5,CASGLPPLGELFF
TRBV19,CASSTNRDRTTNYGYTF
TRBV7-6,CASSPGQGQRYYGYTF
TRBV6-1,CASSEGRWRGGLVSGANVLTF
TRBV20-1,CSVPSRYGYTF
TRBV7-9,CASSLIQSTEAFF
TRBV28,CASSLDGAEAFF
TRBV28,CASSFDSNQPQHF
TRBV6-5,CASSYSKGLPTEAFF
TRBV4-1,CASSHGTSGGSRGETQYF
TRBV9,CASSPARNYGYTF
TRBV30,CAWSSREGGSLSGNTIYF
TRBV10-3,CAIRKGPGEAFF
TRBV7-8,CASSFGGRTRKNTEAFF
TRBV29-1,CSVDDRYTGVNEQFF
TRBV5-4,CASSVSGQGREKLFF
TRBV6-1,CASSERDFSTDTQYF
TRBV30,CAWSTQGARQPQHF
TRBV10-2,CASSPGQAILNYGYTF